Shown below are 21 T cell receptor beta chains from a single sample sequenced in a study of STAT5B mutations in CD4+ large granular lymphocyte leukemia. Measured with immunoSEQ multiplex PCR; TCRdb has only the in-frame clones, and not every one. The sample has about 6,300 clones; just under 75% are singletons. Sequencing was performed on PBMCs. The source is a woman in her 70s with CD4+ T-cell large granular lymphocyte leukemia.

V gene TRBV7-3 combines with J gene TRBJ1-2; 7 nucleotides line up with TRBD1. With 5 bases clipped from V and 8 bases from J, the junction kept 8 bases outside the gene matches. Looked up from germline, CDR1 is SGHTA and CDR2 is FQGTGA. This CDR3 is 13 amino acids long. CDR3 sequence: CASSKSGGGGYTF. The CDR3 DNA sequence: TGTGCCAGCAGCAAATCAGGGGGTGGCGGCTACACCTTC.

This clone came up a few times. V gene TRBV18 combines with J gene TRBJ1-1; possibly TRBD1 for D (5 bases). V was pared by 5 bases and J by 1 base, with 8 bases between. This CDR3 has 13 amino acids. The germline V gene encodes CDR1 KGHSH and CDR2 LQKENI. CDR3 region: CASSATANTEAFF. Here the CDR3 DNA reads TGTGCCAGCTCAGCGACAGCGAACACTGAAGCTTTCTTT.

The J gene is TRBJ1-5, the V gene TRBV6-1; 9 nucleotides match TRBD1. The J segment lost 0 bases and the V segment lost 1 base, leaving 7 bases of the junction unmatched. CDR1 is MNHNS, CDR2 SASEGT, per germline. CDR3 length equals 18 residues. The CDR3 is CASSEGGTGLHSNQPQHF. The CDR3 nucleotides are TGTGCCAGCAGTGAAGGCGGGACAGGGCTACATAGCAATCAGCCCCAGCATTTT.

V is TRBV19 and J is TRBJ1-1; TRBD1 is a possible D gene (5 bases). The CDR3 length is 14 residues. Trimming shortened V by 7 bases and J by 1 base, and 13 bases separated the two germline ends. CDR1 is LNHDA, CDR2 SQIVND, per germline (reference sequence). Here the CDR3 DNA reads TGTGCCAGTAATAGACAGCCTGAGAACACTGAAGCTTTCTTT. This sequence encodes CASNRQPENTEAFF.

The chain links TRBV4-3 to TRBJ2-5; D is ambiguous. Trimming removed 1 base at V and 4 bases at J, with 10 bases between. The CDR3 consists of 14 residues. Looked up from germline, CDR1 is LGHNA and CDR2 is YSLEER. The DNA for the CDR3 is TGCGCCAGCAGCCAAGGACCCCACACAGAGACCCAGTACTTC. This translates into CASSQGPHTETQYF.

The chain couples TRBV6-5 to TRBJ2-1; D ambiguous. CDR3 length: 14 amino acids. CDR1 is MNHEY and CDR2 is SVGAGI in the germline V gene. The V end lost 2 bases, the J end lost 0 bases, and 5 bases lay between the germline ends. The CDR3 here is CASSYTASYNEQFF. DNA of the CDR3: TGTGCCAGCAGTTACACGGCCTCCTACAATGAGCAGTTCTTC.

J is TRBJ1-3 and V is TRBV6-5; the D gene is possibly TRBD1 (5 bases). Between the trimmed V and J ends, which lost 5 bases and 0 bases, there was a span of 11 bases. CDR1 MNHEY and CDR2 SVGAGI come from the germline V gene. This CDR3 comprises 15 residues. In nucleotides, the CDR3 is TGTGCCAGCAGTCGGGACTACTCCTCTGGAAACACCATATATTTT. Protein: CASSRDYSSGNTIYF.

The genes are TRBV5-1 and TRBJ1-6, with no clear D. The germline CDR1 and CDR2 sequences are SGHRS and YFSETQ. The CDR3 sequence is 14 residues long. V lost 6 bases and J lost 6, with 13 bases in between. In DNA form, the CDR3 reads TGCGCCAGCACCCCGTCGGGGTCTAATTCACCCCTCCACTTT. Translating it yields CASTPSGSNSPLHF.

The CDR3 loop is CASSQGAGNQPQHF. The CDR3 DNA sequence: TGCGCCAGCAGCCAAGGTGCGGGGAACCAGCCCCAGCATTTT. V usage is TRBV4-1 and J usage is TRBJ1-5; the D is unclear. The CDR3 contains 14 residues. Germline CDR1 MGHRA, CDR2 YSYEKL. V lost 1 base and J lost 7, with 11 bases in between.

The V call is TRBV6-1, the J call TRBJ1-3; no clear D. The CDR3 totals 13 residues. From germline, CDR1 is MNHNS and CDR2 SASEGT. Trimming pared 8 bases from V and 0 bases from J, leaving 8 bases between. The CDR3 sequence: CASWTASGNTIYF. The DNA of the CDR3 is TGTGCCAGCTGGACGGCCTCTGGAAACACCATATATTTT.

This clone showed up just once. The V and J genes are TRBV5-1 and TRBJ2-7; D perhaps matches TRBD2 (6 bases). The CDR3 runs to 15 residues. Germline CDR1 SGHRS, CDR2 YFSETQ. Trimming left V 4 bases short and J 3 bases short, with 17 bases between. CDR3 DNA sequence: TGCGCCAGCAGCCCCGGGACTTCGGCACTCTACGAGCAGTACTTC. Amino acids: CASSPGTSALYEQYF.

The chain links TRBV5-1 to TRBJ2-3; either TRBD1 or TRBD2 may fit D (7 bases each). The ends were cut back, 4 bases at V and 4 bases at J, with 19 bases in the middle. CDR3 size: 16 residues. The V gene's germline CDR1 is SGHRS and CDR2 YFSETQ. CDR3 coding DNA: TGCGCCAGCAGCCCCCGGGGAGGGGGCGTAGCAGATACGCAGTATTTT. It specifies CASSPRGGGVADTQYF. Filled out from reference TRBV5-1 and TRBJ2-3, the complete variable domain reads KAGVTQTPRYLIKTRGQQVTLSCSPISGHRSVSWYQQTPGQGLQFLFEYFSETQRNKGNFPGRFSGRQFSNSRSEMNVSTLELGDSALYLCASSPRGGGVADTQYFGPGTRLTVL.

The J gene is TRBJ1-1, the V gene TRBV5-1, with TRBD1 matching over 8 bases. The V gene's germline CDR1 is SGHRS and CDR2 YFSETQ. CDR3 length equals 16 residues. V gave up 3 bases and J gave up 3 bases; unmatched junction bases: 10. The DNA of the CDR3 is TGCGCCAGCAGCTCTCGGCGGGGGACAGGAGACACTGAAGCTTTCTTT. It encodes CASSSRRGTGDTEAFF.

This clone has only a few counts. This sequence joins TRBV5-6 and TRBJ1-5; 10 positions match TRBD1. V trimming: 4 bases; J trimming: 3 bases; junction bases outside the gene matches: 7. Per germline, CDR1 SGHDT and CDR2 YYEEEE. The CDR3 has 16 amino acids. This CDR3 reads CASSPGQGNINQPQHF. In DNA form, the CDR3 reads TGTGCCAGCAGCCCGGGACAGGGGAATATCAATCAGCCCCAGCATTTT.

The rearrangement links TRBV28 to TRBJ1-2; D is uncertain. Germline loops: CDR1 MDHEN, CDR2 SYDVKM. V was pared by 5 bases and J by 10 bases, with 14 bases between. This CDR3 spans 12 amino acids. The CDR3 nucleotides read TGTGCCAGCAGTCTTGAAGGGAAAAACTACACCTTC. The encoded protein is CASSLEGKNYTF.

This clone was observed a single time. The chain employs TRBV11-3 and TRBJ2-7; possibly TRBD1 for D (6 bases). CDR3 size: 14 residues. Germline V CDR1 and CDR2: SGHNT, YENEEA. V gave up 3 bases and J gave up 3 bases, with 12 bases separating them. The CDR3 sequence: CASSFSGRGYEQYF. CDR3 DNA sequence: TGTGCCAGCAGCTTCTCTGGCAGGGGCTACGAGCAGTACTTC.

This CDR3 is CASSDMVGDTQYF. The CDR3 DNA sequence: TGTGCCAGCAGTGACATGGTGGGGGATACGCAGTATTTT. The gene calls are TRBV6-4 and TRBJ2-3; D unclear. V was pared by 2 bases and J by 6 bases, with 9 bases between. The length of the CDR3 is 13 residues. Germline assignment: CDR1 MRHNA and CDR2 SNTAGT.

The chain links TRBV2 to TRBJ2-3; 8 bases align to TRBD1. CDR1 SNHLY and CDR2 FYNNEI come from the germline V gene. This CDR3 has 13 residues. Unmatched junction bases numbered 4, after V lost 6 bases and J lost 5 bases. The DNA of the CDR3 is TGTGCCAGCAGGGACAGGGTTGGAGATACGCAGTATTTT. This translates into CASRDRVGDTQYF.

The V and J genes are TRBV6-5 and TRBJ2-1; D is unclear. Germline V lookup: CDR1 MNHEY, CDR2 SVGAGI. This CDR3 is 14 amino acids long. V was pared by 0 bases and J by 4 bases, with 7 bases between. The CDR3 sequence is CASSYSQQYNEQFF. CDR3 bases: TGTGCCAGCAGTTACTCTCAGCAGTACAATGAGCAGTTCTTC.

The chain couples TRBV7-8 to TRBJ1-1; the D is unclear. V was clipped by 3 bases and J by 1 base, with 12 bases between them. Germline-derived CDR1 and CDR2 are SGHVS and FQNEAQ. The CDR3 length is 15 residues. Here the CDR3 DNA reads TGTGCCAGCAGCTTGCCGAGGGCCCAGAACACTGAAGCTTTCTTT. Protein product: CASSLPRAQNTEAFF.

The gene calls are TRBV9 and TRBJ2-1; 12 bases are a match to TRBD2. The germline V gene has CDR1 SGDLS and CDR2 YYNGEE. The V and J ends lost 3 bases and 9 bases, in that order; junction bases with no gene match: 7. The CDR3 runs to 15 residues. The CDR3 loop reads CASSATSGSNREQFF. Written as DNA, the CDR3 is TGTGCCAGCAGCGCGACTAGCGGGAGTAATCGTGAGCAGTTCTTC.